This is a list of T cell receptor beta chains from one sample in a study of early T cells in non-severe SARS-CoV-2 infection. One entry per CDR3 protein results from TCRdb running MiXCR on the 5' RACE reads. In the table there are 33,000 or so distinct CDR3 sequences, over 4.5% of which are singletons. Input material: whole blood. These receptors were taken from an adult who was a healthcare worker with PCR-confirmed SARS-CoV-2 infection or an uninfected control (not recorded which). Both conserved end residues are part of each CDR3. Each record gives: clone size, J gene, V gene, CDR3 protein. Only some rows state a clone size, as once, few, many or a class for expanded clones.

clone_size: many
j_call: TRBJ2-3
v_call: TRBV20-1
cdr3_aa: CSARGSAPLATDTQYF

clone_size: many
j_call: TRBJ2-3
v_call: TRBV19
cdr3_aa: CASRQTGTTDTQYF

clone_size: few
j_call: TRBJ2-1
v_call: TRBV12-3/TRBV12-4
cdr3_aa: CASTVSSEQFF

clone_size: many
j_call: TRBJ2-5
v_call: TRBV12-3/TRBV12-4
cdr3_aa: CASSLVAPGETQYF

clone_size: many
j_call: TRBJ2-3
v_call: TRBV27
cdr3_aa: CASSLPGDITDTQYF

clone_size: few
j_call: TRBJ2-3
v_call: TRBV13
cdr3_aa: CASSSHITDTQYF

clone_size: many
j_call: TRBJ2-1
v_call: TRBV7-9
cdr3_aa: CASSIIEGGEEQFF

clone_size: many
j_call: TRBJ2-3
v_call: TRBV6-2/TRBV6-3
cdr3_aa: CASSPRSSGGLSTDTQYF

clone_size: few
j_call: TRBJ2-1
v_call: TRBV29-1
cdr3_aa: CSVEAGSLALYNEQFF

clone_size: many
j_call: TRBJ1-6
v_call: TRBV9
cdr3_aa: CASSPTGGNSPLHF

clone_size: -
j_call: TRBJ2-1
v_call: TRBV29-1
cdr3_aa: CSVLGTWEQFF

clone_size: many
j_call: TRBJ1-2
v_call: TRBV5-1
cdr3_aa: CASSLIGTGDGGYTF

clone_size: many
j_call: TRBJ1-1
v_call: TRBV20-1
cdr3_aa: CSARDQGAPRTEAFF

clone_size: many
j_call: TRBJ2-7
v_call: TRBV4-3
cdr3_aa: CATLQPSYEQYF

clone_size: many
j_call: TRBJ1-6
v_call: TRBV7-9
cdr3_aa: CASSTLHRDSSANSPLHF

clone_size: many
j_call: TRBJ2-5
v_call: TRBV3-1
cdr3_aa: CASSHYIGGRSETQYF

clone_size: many
j_call: TRBJ1-2
v_call: TRBV27
cdr3_aa: CASSRTRGPSYGYTF

clone_size: many
j_call: TRBJ2-7
v_call: TRBV10-3
cdr3_aa: CAISESNLGQGNYEQYF

clone_size: -
j_call: TRBJ1-2
v_call: TRBV11-2
cdr3_aa: CASSNLRMPNLPLGYTF

clone_size: many
j_call: TRBJ2-1
v_call: TRBV7-6
cdr3_aa: CASLSGPRDEQFF

clone_size: many
j_call: TRBJ1-1
v_call: TRBV12-5
cdr3_aa: CASGLLIDAEAFF

clone_size: many
j_call: TRBJ1-4
v_call: TRBV7-2
cdr3_aa: CASSLQASNEKLFF

clone_size: few
j_call: TRBJ2-1
v_call: TRBV2
cdr3_aa: CASSLHSASYNEQFF

clone_size: many
j_call: TRBJ1-1
v_call: TRBV12-3/TRBV12-4
cdr3_aa: CASNLGQGNWAFF

clone_size: many
j_call: TRBJ2-2
v_call: TRBV20-1
cdr3_aa: CSASRTGHTGELFF

clone_size: many
j_call: TRBJ2-3
v_call: TRBV5-5
cdr3_aa: CASSYHTDTQYF

clone_size: -
j_call: TRBJ2-7
v_call: TRBV2
cdr3_aa: CASRKVQYEQYF

clone_size: many
j_call: TRBJ2-5
v_call: TRBV12-3/TRBV12-4
cdr3_aa: CASSQGETQYF

clone_size: many
j_call: TRBJ2-7
v_call: TRBV2
cdr3_aa: CASSKTTSGGLYEQYF

clone_size: few
j_call: TRBJ2-5
v_call: TRBV7-2
cdr3_aa: CASGAGGETQYF

clone_size: many
j_call: TRBJ2-2
v_call: TRBV5-1
cdr3_aa: CASSLIRGQNTGELFF

clone_size: many
j_call: TRBJ1-5
v_call: TRBV27
cdr3_aa: CASSAGPRLNQPQHF

clone_size: many
j_call: TRBJ2-1
v_call: TRBV7-2
cdr3_aa: CASSLALPRDEQFF

clone_size: many
j_call: TRBJ1-2
v_call: TRBV20-1
cdr3_aa: CSARDTGVNYGYTF

clone_size: many
j_call: TRBJ2-2
v_call: TRBV11-1
cdr3_aa: CASRKISVSGELFF

clone_size: many
j_call: TRBJ1-2
v_call: TRBV20-1
cdr3_aa: CSARQGNYGYTF

clone_size: many
j_call: TRBJ2-5
v_call: TRBV18
cdr3_aa: CASSPGLAEKETQYF

clone_size: medium-sized
j_call: TRBJ1-2
v_call: TRBV6-6
cdr3_aa: CASSTGQGARGYTF

clone_size: -
j_call: TRBJ1-1
v_call: TRBV7-2
cdr3_aa: CASSLAVRGSEAFF

clone_size: many
j_call: TRBJ2-5
v_call: TRBV5-4
cdr3_aa: CASSRPGSWETQYF

clone_size: many
j_call: TRBJ1-5
v_call: TRBV6-6
cdr3_aa: CASTLSGGDNQPQHF

clone_size: many
j_call: TRBJ1-1
v_call: TRBV12-3/TRBV12-4
cdr3_aa: CASSFMRTEAFF

clone_size: many
j_call: TRBJ1-2
v_call: TRBV6-5
cdr3_aa: CASSSPYGYTF

clone_size: many
j_call: TRBJ2-3
v_call: TRBV20-1
cdr3_aa: CSASREGRNTQYF

clone_size: many
j_call: TRBJ2-3
v_call: TRBV4-1
cdr3_aa: CASSHPGRSSTDTQYF

clone_size: many
j_call: TRBJ1-5
v_call: TRBV28
cdr3_aa: CASSPLQGKERSQPQHF

clone_size: many
j_call: TRBJ1-1
v_call: TRBV5-1
cdr3_aa: CASSFTHLEGEGEAFF

clone_size: many
j_call: TRBJ2-3
v_call: TRBV10-2
cdr3_aa: CASRDRQGPTDTQYF

clone_size: many
j_call: TRBJ2-2
v_call: TRBV6-5
cdr3_aa: CASSEVGGDTGELFF

clone_size: many
j_call: TRBJ2-7
v_call: TRBV30
cdr3_aa: CAWGSGTGHYEQYF

clone_size: many
j_call: TRBJ2-7
v_call: TRBV6-5
cdr3_aa: CASSNRARSSYEQYF